Below, 28 T cell receptor beta chains from the same sample are listed, as sequenced in a study of control samples from healthy donors and cancer patients. Assay used: immunoSEQ multiplex PCR; TCRdb lists only in-frame clones, some missing. The sample shows 150,000 to 200,000 clones, 94% of them seen only once. The sequenced sample consisted of blood. Receptors originate from a woman younger than 30 in good health.

The CDR3 DNA reads TGCAGCGTTGAAGGAGCTCCCGGGGGCTACACCTTC. Its protein is CSVEGAPGGYTF. This rearrangement joins TRBV29-1 to TRBJ1-2, with D uncertain. The CDR3 is made up of 12 amino acids. The germline CDR1 and CDR2 sequences are SQVTM and ANQGSEA. The V end lost 1 base, the J end lost 8 bases, and 11 bases lay between the germline ends.

The V gene is TRBV29-1, the J gene TRBJ2-1, with D unclear. Germline CDR1 is SQVTM and CDR2 is ANQGSEA. V was cut by 3 bases and J by 0 bases, with 6 bases left in between. This CDR3 is built from 13 residues. The CDR3 DNA reads as TGCAGCGTTGAGGAGACCTCCTACAATGAGCAGTTCTTC. It specifies CSVEETSYNEQFF.

V gene TRBV19 combines with J gene TRBJ2-4; 7 nucleotides line up with TRBD1. From germline, CDR1 is LNHDA and CDR2 SQIVND (reference sequence). J lost 1 base, V lost 5 bases, and 11 bases had no gene match. CDR3 length equals 17 residues. CDR3 in amino acids: CASSFRTRQGAKNIQYF. CDR3 DNA: TGTGCCAGTAGTTTCCGAACAAGACAGGGTGCCAAAAACATTCAGTACTTC.

The CDR3 protein is CASSFSRNEQFF. For the CDR3, the DNA is TGCGCCAGCAGCTTTAGTCGGAATGAGCAGTTCTTC. V gene TRBV5-1 combines with J gene TRBJ2-1; D not resolved. Germline V gene lookup returns CDR1 SGHRS and CDR2 YFSETQ. CDR3 length: 12 amino acids. Trimming left V 2 bases short and J 7 bases short, with 7 bases between. Combining the CDR3 with reference TRBV5-1 and TRBJ2-1 gives the whole variable domain KAGVTQTPRYLIKTRGQQVTLSCSPISGHRSVSWYQQTPGQGLQFLFEYFSETQRNKGNFPGRFSGRQFSNSRSEMNVSTLELGDSALYLCASSFSRNEQFFGPGTRLTVL.

The V gene is TRBV7-2, the J gene TRBJ1-5; weak D call: TRBD1 (5 bases). The CDR3 consists of 14 residues. CDR1 is SGHTA and CDR2 is FQGNSA in the germline V gene. The V end was cut by 5 bases, the J end by 5 bases, with 13 bases between. CDR3 in DNA: TGTGCCAGCAGCCCACTGGGGGGGGATCAGCCCCAGCATTTT. This codes for CASSPLGGDQPQHF.

V usage is TRBV2 and J usage is TRBJ2-2; the D is unclear. Germline CDR1 SNHLY, CDR2 FYNNEI. V was shortened by 3 bases and J by 6 bases, with 11 bases between the two germline ends. The length of the CDR3 is 14 residues. The CDR3, as DNA: TGTGCCAGCAGTGACCGTCTAGTTGCCGGGGAGCTGTTTTTT. It translates to CASSDRLVAGELFF. Drawing the rest from reference TRBV2 and TRBJ2-2, the complete variable domain is EPEVTQTPSHQVTQMGQEVILRCVPISNHLYFYWYRQILGQKVEFLVSFYNNEISEKSEIFDDQFSVERPDGSNFTLKIRSTKLEDSAMYFCASSDRLVAGELFFGEGSRLTVL.

The chain links TRBV4-3 to TRBJ1-2, with TRBD1 matching 9 bases. Germline V gives CDR1 LGHNA, CDR2 YSLEER. J was trimmed by 4 bases and V by 5 bases; bases with no gene match: 14. The CDR3 has 17 amino acids. In nucleotides, the CDR3 is TGCGCCAGCAGCGTATCCAGGGGGACAGGGAGTTCCTATGGCTACACCTTC. Protein: CASSVSRGTGSSYGYTF.

The rearrangement joins TRBV5-4 to TRBJ1-4; TRBD1 might be the D (5 bases). V gave up 3 bases and J gave up 8 bases, with 17 bases separating them. Germline loops: CDR1 SGHNT, CDR2 YYREEE (reference sequence). This CDR3 has 15 residues. CDR3 nucleotide sequence: TGTGCCAGCAGCTCCTGGCCAGCGGGGGAAGAAAAACTGTTTTTT. It specifies CASSSWPAGEEKLFF.

This chain connects TRBV28 to TRBJ1-2; D might be TRBD1 (6 bases). This CDR3 comprises 14 residues. Germline CDR1 is MDHEN and CDR2 is SYDVKM. Deletions cut 6 bases from V and 0 bases from J, with 11 bases between. The CDR3 is CASRPDRTNYGYTF. DNA for the CDR3: TGTGCCAGCAGACCCGACAGGACTAACTATGGCTACACCTTC.

The J gene is TRBJ1-5, the V gene TRBV28; the D gene is possibly TRBD1 (6 bases). Germline V gene data show CDR1 as MDHEN and CDR2 as SYDVKM. This CDR3 contains 18 residues. V gave up 6 bases and J gave up 0 bases, with 21 bases separating them. The CDR3 sequence is CASSQPMRKGGSNQPQHF. CDR3 DNA: TGTGCCAGCAGCCAGCCCATGCGTAAAGGGGGTAGCAATCAGCCCCAGCATTTT.

The rearrangement joins TRBV6-5 to TRBJ2-4, with D perhaps TRBD1 (5 bases). Trimming removed 0 bases at V and 8 bases at J, with 17 bases between. Germline V CDR1 and CDR2: MNHEY, SVGAGI. The CDR3 is 16 residues long. CDR3 bases: TGTGCCAGCAGTTACTCGGGCAGGGAAGGTGCACACATTCAGTACTTC. This codes for CASSYSGREGAHIQYF.

The chain is built from TRBV6-2 or TRBV6-3 and TRBJ2-1; TRBD2 is a possible D gene (5 bases). This CDR3 is 16 amino acids long. V dropped 1 base and J dropped 0 bases, with 10 bases sitting between them. Germline V CDR1 and CDR2: MNHEY, SVGEGT. The CDR3 here is CASSYLIGSSYNEQFF. CDR3 DNA sequence: TGTGCCAGCAGTTACTTAATTGGGAGCTCCTACAATGAGCAGTTCTTC.

The chain couples TRBV11-3 to TRBJ2-3; 9 nucleotides agree with TRBD2. V was pared by 0 bases and J by 5 bases, with 15 bases of the junction left unmatched. The CDR3 has 19 residues. Looked up from germline, CDR1 is SGHNT and CDR2 is YENEEA. The CDR3 is CASSLDEEGGGARGDTQYF. The CDR3 DNA follows: TGTGCCAGCAGCTTAGACGAGGAAGGCGGGGGGGCTAGGGGAGATACGCAGTATTTT.

J is TRBJ1-1 and V is TRBV11-3; maybe TRBD1 (5 bases). The CDR3 is made up of 14 amino acids. Germline assignment: CDR1 SGHNT and CDR2 YENEEA. The V end lost 2 bases, the J end lost 4 bases, and 11 bases lay between the germline ends. CDR3 in DNA: TGTGCCAGCAGCTTATCAGGGATAGGCACTGAAGCTTTCTTT. It specifies CASSLSGIGTEAFF.

The J gene is TRBJ2-1, the V gene TRBV19; D is perhaps TRBD2 (6 bases). V lost 7 bases, J lost 4 bases, and 11 bases lay in between. The CDR3 length is 13 residues. Germline V CDR1 and CDR2: LNHDA, SQIVND (reference sequence). Here the CDR3 reads CASTSGDYNEQFF. The CDR3 DNA is TGTGCCAGTACCTCGGGGGATTACAATGAGCAGTTCTTC.

The chain recombines TRBV12-1 with TRBJ1-1; the table names TRBD1, a call not compared with the DNA. TRBV12-1 is given as a pseudogene. This CDR3 has 15 amino acids. DNA for the CDR3: TGTGCCAGCAGCCCAACGGACAGGGGGAACACTGAAGCTTTCTTT. It encodes CASSPTDRGNTEAFF.

This chain connects TRBV5-1 to TRBJ1-1, with a tentative D call TRBD1 (6 bases). CDR3 length: 13 residues. V was cut by 3 bases and J by 5 bases, with 11 bases left in between. In germline, CDR1 is SGHRS, CDR2 YFSETQ. As DNA, the CDR3 is TGCGCCAGCAGCTCGCAGGGGCGGACTGAAGCTTTCTTT. Encoded protein: CASSSQGRTEAFF.

This clone was seen a single time. CDR3 bases: TGTGCCAGCAGGACAGGGAAGAATGAGCAGTTCTTC. This encodes CASRTGKNEQFF. This chain joins TRBV28 and TRBJ2-1, with 7 bases identical to TRBD1. Trimming cost V 6 bases and J 7 bases; bases outside gene matches: 3. The germline gives CDR1 MDHEN, CDR2 SYDVKM. CDR3 size: 12 residues. Filled out from reference TRBV28 and TRBJ2-1, the complete variable domain reads DVKVTQSSRYLVKRTGEKVFLECVQDMDHENMFWYRQDPGLGLRLIYFSYDVKMKEKGDIPEGYSVSREKKERFSLILESASTNQTSMYLCASRTGKNEQFFGPGTRLTVL.

In this sample, this clone turned up once. V and J are TRBV11-1 and TRBJ2-1, with 7 bases matching TRBD1. The germline CDR1 and CDR2 sequences are SGHAT and FQDESV (reference sequence). The CDR3 covers 15 residues. V lost 0 bases to trimming and J lost 6 bases; unmatched junction nucleotides: 5. The CDR3 DNA reads TGTGCCAGCAGCTTAGCTTTACAGGGGAGCAATGAGCAGTTCTTC. Amino acid sequence: CASSLALQGSNEQFF.

The V and J genes are TRBV5-4 and TRBJ2-7, with D possibly matching TRBD1 (6 bases). Germline CDR1 is SGHNT and CDR2 is YYREEE (reference sequence). This CDR3 comprises 13 residues. The ends were cut back, 4 bases at V and 6 bases at J, with 14 bases in the middle. CDR3 nucleotides: TGTGCCAGCAGCAGAACAGGGTTACGCGAGCAGTACTTC. Translating it yields CASSRTGLREQYF. The whole variable domain, remainder taken from reference TRBV5-4 and TRBJ2-7, is ETGVTQSPTHLIKTRGQQVTLRCSSQSGHNTVSWYQQALGQGPQFIFQYYREEENGRGNFPPRFSGLQFPNYSSELNVNALELDDSALYLCASSRTGLREQYFGPGTRLTVT.

V usage is TRBV7-8 and J usage is TRBJ2-7; the D is unclear. The germline CDR1 and CDR2 sequences are SGHVS and FQNEAQ. The CDR3 consists of 13 residues. Trimming took off 5 bases at V and 3 bases at J, with 11 bases between the two ends. CDR3 sequence: CASSPTGFYEQYF. CDR3 DNA: TGTGCCAGCAGCCCAACCGGATTCTACGAGCAGTACTTC.

The V call is TRBV19, the J call TRBJ2-5, with D possibly matching TRBD1 (6 bases). Germline-derived CDR1 and CDR2 are LNHDA and SQIVND (reference sequence). Trimming took off 5 bases at V and 5 bases at J, with 12 bases between the two ends. The length of the CDR3 is 13 residues. The CDR3 protein is CASSLQGLETQYF. CDR3 sequence (DNA): TGTGCCAGTAGTTTACAGGGTTTGGAGACCCAGTACTTC.

The chain joins TRBV9 to TRBJ2-7, with 7 bases matching TRBD1. The CDR3 has 14 residues. Looked up from germline, CDR1 is SGDLS and CDR2 is YYNGEE. After removal of 4 bases from V and 2 bases from J, the junction contained 6 bases not matched to a gene. CDR3 in amino acids: CASSLEGTAYEQYF. The CDR3 nucleotides are TGTGCCAGCAGCCTAGAGGGGACAGCCTACGAGCAGTACTTC. The full variable domain, in which reference TRBV9 and TRBJ2-7 provide the parts outside the CDR3, is DSGVTQTPKHLITATGQRVTLRCSPRSGDLSVYWYQQSLDQGLQFLIQYYNGEERAKGNILERFSAQQFPDLHSELNLSSLELGDSALYFCASSLEGTAYEQYFGPGTRLTVT.

The chain recombines TRBV6-5 with TRBJ2-2; 9 nucleotides line up with TRBD1. The CDR3 totals 15 residues. The J segment lost 3 bases and the V segment lost 5 bases, leaving 4 bases of the junction unmatched. Germline V gene lookup returns CDR1 MNHEY and CDR2 SVGAGI. CDR3 bases: TGTGCCAGCAGTCCGGACAGGGGCGACACCGGGGAGCTGTTTTTT. This gives the protein CASSPDRGDTGELFF.

This clone was seen just once. The rearrangement links TRBV18 to TRBJ2-2; D gene unclear. The germline gives CDR1 KGHSH, CDR2 LQKENI. The germline V and J ends were trimmed by 4 bases and 4 bases, with 10 bases remaining between them. The CDR3 contains 14 residues. The CDR3 sequence is CASSLNPLTGELFF. CDR3 nucleotide sequence: TGTGCCAGCTCACTTAACCCCCTCACCGGGGAGCTGTTTTTT.

V and J are TRBV2 and TRBJ2-5; 8 bases are shared with TRBD2. Germline CDR1 SNHLY, CDR2 FYNNEI. The CDR3 contains 16 residues. Losses at the gene ends were 3 bases for V and 4 bases for J; bases not matched to a gene: 10. The CDR3 region is CASSDRPGTRSETQYF. The CDR3 coding sequence is TGTGCCAGCAGTGACCGACCAGGGACTAGATCAGAGACCCAGTACTTC.

This rearrangement joins TRBV12-3 or TRBV12-4 to TRBJ2-1; D remains unclear. This CDR3 region has 11 residues. V lost 6 bases to trimming and J lost 11 bases, with 11 bases between them. The CDR3: CASSFGRQQFF. In DNA form, the CDR3 reads TGTGCCAGCAGCTTTGGGCGACAGCAGTTCTTC.

The chain has TRBV5-1 and TRBJ1-2; 9 positions agree with TRBD1. Germline lookup yields CDR1 SGHRS and CDR2 YFSETQ. V shed 4 bases, J shed 8 bases, and the junction held 6 bases outside the gene matches. This CDR3 is 13 amino acids long. The CDR3 sequence: CASSPRDREGYTF. DNA of the CDR3: TGCGCCAGCAGCCCCCGGGACAGGGAGGGCTACACCTTC.